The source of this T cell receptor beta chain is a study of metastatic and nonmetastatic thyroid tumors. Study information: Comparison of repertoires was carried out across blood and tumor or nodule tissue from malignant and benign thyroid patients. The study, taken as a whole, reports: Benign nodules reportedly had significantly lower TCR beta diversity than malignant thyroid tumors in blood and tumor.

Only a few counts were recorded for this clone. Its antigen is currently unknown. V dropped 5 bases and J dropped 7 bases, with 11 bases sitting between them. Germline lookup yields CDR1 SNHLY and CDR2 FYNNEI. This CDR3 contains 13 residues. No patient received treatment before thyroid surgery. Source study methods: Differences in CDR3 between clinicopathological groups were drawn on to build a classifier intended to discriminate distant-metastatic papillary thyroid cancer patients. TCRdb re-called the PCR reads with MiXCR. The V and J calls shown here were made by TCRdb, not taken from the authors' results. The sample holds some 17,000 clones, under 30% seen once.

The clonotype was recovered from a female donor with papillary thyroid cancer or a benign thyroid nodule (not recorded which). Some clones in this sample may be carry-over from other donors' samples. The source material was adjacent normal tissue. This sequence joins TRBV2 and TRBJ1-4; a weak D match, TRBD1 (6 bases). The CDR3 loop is CASSQQGTEKLFF. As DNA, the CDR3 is TGTGCCAGCAGTCAACAGGGAACTGAAAAACTGTTTTTT.